Below, 12 T cell receptor beta chains from the same sample are listed, as sequenced in a study of T cell clusters in autoimmune cytopenias. One tube held mixed TRB-A and TRB-B primer pools for touch-down PCR. TCRdb reprocessed the multiplex PCR reads, keeping one entry per CDR3 protein, no DNA. The sample data list around 350 distinct CDR3 sequences. TRB amplification used 200 to 250 ng of peripheral blood genomic DNA. The data were also submitted as part of a second study, on T cell repertoires in aging, cancer and after chemotherapy.

The material sequenced was peripheral blood. The origin of the receptors is a human donor in good health.

The gene calls are TRBV24-1 and TRBJ2-2; TCRdb names TRBD1, which stays unverified in the absence of DNA. The germline V gene encodes CDR1 KGHDR and CDR2 SFDVKD. This CDR3 region has 14 residues. This CDR3 is CATSATAGVGELFF.

Considering frequency, this clonotype is large. The rearrangement links TRBV18 to TRBJ2-7. CDR1 and CDR2 (germline): KGHSH, LQKENI. This CDR3 spans 13 amino acids. The CDR3 loop reads CASSPPVGYEQYF.

The chain carries TRBV11-1 and TRBJ2-1; TCRdb's D call, TRBD2, is unchecked because there is no DNA. The length of the CDR3 is 14 residues. CDR1 is SGHAT and CDR2 is FQDESV in the germline V gene (reference sequence). The CDR3 reads CASSPRLGFYEQFF.

The genes are TRBV30 and TRBJ1-4; TCRdb gives TRBD1 as the D gene, but with no DNA this cannot be confirmed. The CDR3 loop spans 14 amino acids. CDR1 is GTSNPN, CDR2 SVGIG, per germline (reference sequence). The CDR3 spells CAWTGQPTNEKLFF.

The rearrangement uses TRBV6-2 or TRBV6-3 and TRBJ2-7; TCRdb's D call, TRBD1, is unchecked because there is no DNA. The germline V gene has CDR1 MNHEY and CDR2 SVGEGT. The CDR3 has 14 amino acids. This chain's CDR3 is CASSHRQGSYEQYF.

The chain has TRBV6-1 and TRBJ2-7; TCRdb outputs TRBD1, but without DNA this stays unchecked. The CDR3 is 15 residues long. Per the germline V gene, CDR1 is MNHNS and CDR2 is SASEGT. The CDR3 sequence: CASSDGQFSSYEQYF.

This clonotype counts as hyperexpanded by frequency. The J gene is TRBJ1-6, the V gene TRBV19. The CDR3 consists of 14 residues. Per germline, CDR1 LNHDA and CDR2 SQIVND (reference sequence). CDR3 region: CASSIGGPNSPLHF.

Its frequency marks this clonotype as large. This rearrangement joins TRBV24-1 to TRBJ1-5; TCRdb calls TRBD1, which cannot be checked without DNA. Germline V gene sequence: CDR1 KGHDR, CDR2 SFDVKD. The CDR3 has 15 residues. CDR3 protein: CATSDNDRAFQPQHF.

This chain connects TRBV30 to TRBJ2-3; the TCRdb call, TRBD1, lacks DNA for checking. The CDR3 sequence is 14 residues long. Per the germline V gene, CDR1 is GTSNPN and CDR2 is SVGIG (reference sequence). The CDR3 protein is CAWSKGANTDTQYF.

The J gene is TRBJ2-3, the V gene TRBV20-1. Germline V CDR1 and CDR2: DFQATT, SNEGSKA (reference sequence). The CDR3 contains 15 residues. The CDR3 spells CSARDRRTSTDTQYF.

Considering frequency, this clonotype is large. The chain is built from TRBV5-4 and TRBJ1-1. This CDR3 has 13 amino acids. Germline assignment: CDR1 SGHNT and CDR2 YYREEE (reference sequence). CDR3 sequence reads: CASSLGQRTEAFF.

This clonotype counts as hyperexpanded (1% or more) by frequency. This chain joins TRBV5-5 and TRBJ2-3. Germline CDR1 is SGHKS and CDR2 is YYEKEE (reference sequence). The length of the CDR3 is 13 residues. CDR3 sequence: CASSLISTDTQYF.